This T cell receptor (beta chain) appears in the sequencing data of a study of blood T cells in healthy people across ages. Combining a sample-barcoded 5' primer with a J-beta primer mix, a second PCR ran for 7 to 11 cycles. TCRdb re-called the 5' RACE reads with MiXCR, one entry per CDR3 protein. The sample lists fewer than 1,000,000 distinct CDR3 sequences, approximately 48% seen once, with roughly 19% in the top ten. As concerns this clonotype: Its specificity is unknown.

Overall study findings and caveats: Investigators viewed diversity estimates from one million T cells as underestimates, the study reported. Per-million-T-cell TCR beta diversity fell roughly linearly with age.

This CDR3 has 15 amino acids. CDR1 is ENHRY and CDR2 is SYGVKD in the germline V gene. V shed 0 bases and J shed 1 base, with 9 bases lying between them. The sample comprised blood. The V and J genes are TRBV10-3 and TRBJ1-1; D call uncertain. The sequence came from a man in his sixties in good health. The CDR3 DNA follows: TGTGCCATCAGTGAGTCGGGGAGTGCGAACACTGAAGCTTTCTTT. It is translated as CAISESGSANTEAFF.